What follows is one T cell receptor (beta chain) and its context. No antigen is known for it. Germline trimming cut 2 bases from V and 6 bases from J; bases unmatched to any gene: 7. This CDR3 contains 16 residues. The germline CDR1 and CDR2 sequences are MNHNY and SVGAGI (reference sequence). These data belong to a study of blood T cells in healthy people across ages. Study findings and constraints: There were more naive CD4+ cells and higher diversity in long-lived donors than in aged donors.

For the second PCR, which ran for 7 to 11 cycles, a sample-barcoded 5' primer and a J-beta primer mix were used. Each of the samples gave a minimum of 3 million paired-end reads that contained CDR3. TCRdb re-called the 5' RACE reads through MiXCR, storing one row per CDR3 protein. Of about 680,000 distinct CDR3 sequences in the sample, about half are singletons; the top ten hold approximately 32%. The individuals who served as donors were healthy Caucasians living in Russia, aged roughly 6 to 95. Sequencing used blood. This receptor was obtained from a woman between 55 and 75 years old in good health. The chain has TRBV6-6 and TRBJ1-6, with 7 nucleotides matching TRBD1. In DNA form, the CDR3 reads TGTGCCAGCAGTTACCCGGAGGACAGGTTTAATTCACCCCTCCACTTT. Translating gives CASSYPEDRFNSPLHF.